This TCR beta chain was profiled in a study of cytomegalovirus exposure and HLA in healthy donors. In the study overall: Counted in an early data release were tens of millions of unique TCRs from HLA-typed donors. Study-wide results and limits: Among the most significant clusters, several appeared linked to common viral pathogens in a later analysis.

With 60 Vbeta and 13 Jbeta primers, the PCR was carried out. The table came from immunoSEQ multiplex PCR; TCRdb's copy has only in-frame clones and leaves some out. The table lists about 160,000 clones, 85% of them singletons. Turning to this clone: Its antigen remains unknown.

Healthy donors of bone marrow made up the group. J was trimmed by 2 bases and V by 3 bases; bases with no gene match: 14. The CDR3 length is 17 residues. CDR1 is SGDLS and CDR2 is YYNGEE in the germline V gene. The rearrangement uses TRBV9 and TRBJ2-7, with 7 bases aligning to TRBD2. This clonotype originated in a man younger than 30 in good health and CMV-seropositive. Sequenced material: PBMCs. This chain's CDR3 is CASSAGQGGFGTYEQYF. The DNA of the CDR3 is TGTGCCAGCAGCGCGGGGCAGGGAGGGTTTGGGACCTACGAGCAGTACTTC.